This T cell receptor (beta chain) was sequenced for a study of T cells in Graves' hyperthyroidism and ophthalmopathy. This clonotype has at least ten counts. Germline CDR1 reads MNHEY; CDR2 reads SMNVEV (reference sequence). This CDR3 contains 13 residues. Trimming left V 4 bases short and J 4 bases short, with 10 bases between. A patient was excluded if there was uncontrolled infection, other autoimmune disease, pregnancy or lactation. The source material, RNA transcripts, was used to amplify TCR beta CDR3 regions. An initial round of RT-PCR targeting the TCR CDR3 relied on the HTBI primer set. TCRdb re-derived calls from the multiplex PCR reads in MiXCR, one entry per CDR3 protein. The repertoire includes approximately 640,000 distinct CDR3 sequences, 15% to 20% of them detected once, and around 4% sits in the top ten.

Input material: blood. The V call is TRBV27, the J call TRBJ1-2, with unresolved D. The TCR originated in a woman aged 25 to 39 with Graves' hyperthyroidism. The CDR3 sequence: CASSSGGLYGYTF. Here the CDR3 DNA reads TGTGCCAGCAGTTCAGGAGGCCTCTATGGCTACACCTTC.